This T cell receptor beta chain originates from a study of siplizumab effects on memory and regulatory T cells. Per germline, CDR1 SGDLS and CDR2 YYNGEE. J lost 11 bases, V lost 3 bases, and 9 bases had no gene match. This CDR3 is 13 amino acids long. Coculture of the mixed lymphocyte reaction cells took place at 37 degrees C and lasted 6 days. A word on this clone: Its antigen remains unidentified.

Here immunoSEQ multiplex PCR was the method, and the copy in TCRdb shows in-frame clones only, minus some. The table shows 9,500 to 13,000 clones, with around 40% occurring only once. The chain combines TRBV9 with TRBJ2-5, with TRBD1 matching over 8 bases. The TCR sequence derives from a human donor in good health; the cells came from an allogeneic mixed lymphocyte reaction. What was sequenced was CFSE-low (dividing) CD8+ T cells sorted from an allogeneic mixed lymphocyte reaction. The CDR3: CASSDGQGGEQYF. CDR3 nucleotide sequence: TGTGCCAGCAGCGACGGACAGGGCGGGGAGCAGTACTTC.